This T cell receptor beta chain was retrieved from a study of T cells in Graves' hyperthyroidism and ophthalmopathy. The V end lost 3 bases, the J end lost 0 bases, and 8 bases lay between the germline ends. The germline V gene encodes CDR1 SQVTM and CDR2 ANQGSEA. This CDR3 is built from 13 residues. TCR beta CDR3 sequences were amplified from RNA transcripts. TCR CDR3 underwent first-round RT-PCR with the HTBI primer set. Each CDR3 protein is one row after TCRdb ran MiXCR on the multiplex PCR reads. The sample shows about 420,000 distinct CDR3 sequences, around 13% of them seen only once. The sample holds many counts of this clonotype. The antigen remains undetermined. Study-level findings and limits: Using 13 V-J features, a model discriminated ophthalmopathy from stable hyperthyroidism.

This TCR was sampled from a woman between 18 and 29 years old with Graves' hyperthyroidism. The chain combines TRBV29-1 with TRBJ1-1; no clear D gene. Sample: blood. The CDR3 is CSVESQMNTEAFF. CDR3 bases: TGCAGCGTTGAGAGTCAGATGAACACTGAAGCTTTCTTT.